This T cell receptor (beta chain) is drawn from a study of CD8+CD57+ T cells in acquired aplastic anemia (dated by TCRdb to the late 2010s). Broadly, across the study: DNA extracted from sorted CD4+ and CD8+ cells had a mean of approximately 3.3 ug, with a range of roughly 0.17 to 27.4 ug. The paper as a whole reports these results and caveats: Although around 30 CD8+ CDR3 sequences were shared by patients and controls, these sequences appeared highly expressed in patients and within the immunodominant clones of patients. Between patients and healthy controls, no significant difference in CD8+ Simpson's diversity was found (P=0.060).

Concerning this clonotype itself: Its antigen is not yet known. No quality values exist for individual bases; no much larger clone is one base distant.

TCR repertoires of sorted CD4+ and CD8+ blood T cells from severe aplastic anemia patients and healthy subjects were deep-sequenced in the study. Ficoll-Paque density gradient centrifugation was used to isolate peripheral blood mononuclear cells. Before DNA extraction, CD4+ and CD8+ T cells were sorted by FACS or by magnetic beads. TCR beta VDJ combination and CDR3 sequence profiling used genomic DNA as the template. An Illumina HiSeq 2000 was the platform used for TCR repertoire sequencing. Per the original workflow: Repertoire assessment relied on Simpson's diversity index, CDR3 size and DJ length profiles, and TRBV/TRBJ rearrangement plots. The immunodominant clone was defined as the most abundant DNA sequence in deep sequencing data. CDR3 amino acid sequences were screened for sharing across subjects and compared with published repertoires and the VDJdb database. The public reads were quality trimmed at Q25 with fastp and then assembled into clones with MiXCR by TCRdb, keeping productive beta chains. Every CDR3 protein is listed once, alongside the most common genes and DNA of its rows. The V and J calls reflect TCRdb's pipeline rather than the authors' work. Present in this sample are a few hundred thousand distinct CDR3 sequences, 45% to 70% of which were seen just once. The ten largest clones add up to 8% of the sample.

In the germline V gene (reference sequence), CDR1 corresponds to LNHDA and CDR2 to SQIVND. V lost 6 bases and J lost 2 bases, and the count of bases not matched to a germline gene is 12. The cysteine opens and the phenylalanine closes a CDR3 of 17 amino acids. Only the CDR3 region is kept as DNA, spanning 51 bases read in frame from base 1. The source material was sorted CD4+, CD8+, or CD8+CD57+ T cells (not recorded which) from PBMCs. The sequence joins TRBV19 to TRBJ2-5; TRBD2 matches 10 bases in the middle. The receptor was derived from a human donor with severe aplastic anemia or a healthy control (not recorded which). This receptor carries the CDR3 CASRPGPASGGQETQYF. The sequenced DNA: TGTGCCAGTAGACCGGGGCCCGCTAGCGGGGGTCAAGAGACCCAGTACTTC.